This T cell receptor beta chain was sequenced for a study of blood T cell repertoires in COVID-19. CDR3 length equals 13 residues. Trimming took off 2 bases at V and 1 base at J, with 5 bases between the two ends. Germline V gene data show CDR1 as MNHNS and CDR2 as SASEGT. In the authors' methods: For nucleated cells, counts were estimated from reference gene primer amplification. Sequenced by immunoSEQ multiplex PCR; TCRdb stores in-frame clones only, minus some. The D gene and trimming were derived from the DNA, and the V and J assignments and clone size from that table. The data show roughly 150,000 clones, about 88% seen once.

The gene calls are TRBV6-1 and TRBJ1-1; tentative D call: TRBD1 (5 bases). The sample was peripheral blood. The source is a man in his fifties or sixties with active or convalescent COVID-19. CDR3 in DNA: TGTGCCAGCAGTGAAACAGGGAACACTGAAGCTTTCTTT. It is translated as CASSETGNTEAFF.